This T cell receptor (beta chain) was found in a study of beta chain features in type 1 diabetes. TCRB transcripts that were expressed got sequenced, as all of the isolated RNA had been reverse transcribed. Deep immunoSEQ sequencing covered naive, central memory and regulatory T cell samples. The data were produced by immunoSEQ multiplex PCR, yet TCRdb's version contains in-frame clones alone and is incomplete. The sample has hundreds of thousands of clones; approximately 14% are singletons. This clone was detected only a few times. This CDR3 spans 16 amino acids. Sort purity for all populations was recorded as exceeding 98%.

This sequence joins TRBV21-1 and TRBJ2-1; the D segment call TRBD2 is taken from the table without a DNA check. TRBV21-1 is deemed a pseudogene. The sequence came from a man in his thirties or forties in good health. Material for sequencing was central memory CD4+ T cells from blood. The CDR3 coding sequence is TGTGCCAGCAGAGTATCTAGCGGGGGGGCACGGAATGAGCAGTTCTTC. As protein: CASRVSSGGARNEQFF.